What follows are 25 T cell receptor beta chains derived from one specimen sequenced in a study of human T cells and chemical hapten exposure. TCRdb analysed the RACE reads with MiXCR anew, one entry per CDR3 protein. Found here are 95,000 to 100,000 distinct CDR3 sequences, 12% of them singletons; the top ten hold 2.1%. Indicated time point: patch test 1, 2 weeks after DPC sensitization. As for treatment: therapeutic diphenylcyclopropenone sensitization with weekly scalp DPC. This sample comprised whole blood, obtained in connection with sensitization to the hapten diphenylcyclopropenone (DPC). All receptors derive from a woman aged 40 to 50 with alopecia areata. Some clones in this sample may be carry-over from other donors' samples.

This clonotype has only a few counts. This chain links TRBV29-1 with TRBJ2-5; D is unclear. The V and J ends lost 3 bases and 1 base respectively, with 6 bases between them. CDR1 and CDR2 from the germline V gene are SQVTM and ANQGSEA. CDR3 length: 12 amino acids. Here the CDR3 DNA reads TGCAGCGTTGAGCTTCCCCAAGAGACCCAGTACTTC. This gives the protein CSVELPQETQYF.

This clonotype was counted at least ten times. The genes are TRBV27 and TRBJ1-5, with unresolved D. CDR1 is MNHEY and CDR2 is SMNVEV in the germline V gene (reference sequence). This CDR3 is 14 amino acids long. V was shortened by 2 bases and J by 5 bases, with 10 bases between the two germline ends. DNA of the CDR3: TGTGCCAGCAGTTTAAAGGCTGTCCATCAGCCCCAGCATTTT. Amino acids: CASSLKAVHQPQHF.

This clonotype was observed a handful of times. V gene TRBV7-2 combines with J gene TRBJ2-6; D possibly matches TRBD1 or TRBD2 (5 bases each). CDR3 length: 14 residues. The germline V gene has CDR1 SGHTA and CDR2 FQGNSA. The V end lost 6 bases, the J end lost 2 bases, and 8 bases lay between the germline ends. Here the CDR3 reads CASSRDAGANVLTF. The CDR3 nucleotides read TGTGCCAGCAGTCGGGACGCTGGGGCCAACGTCCTGACTTTC. Variable domain in full (rest from reference TRBV7-2 and TRBJ2-6): GAGVSQSPSNKVTEKGKDVELRCDPISGHTALYWYRQSLGQGLEFLIYFQGNSAPDKSGLPSDRFSAERTGGSVSTLTIQRTQQEDSAVYLCASSRDAGANVLTFGAGSRLTVL.

The chain is built from TRBV5-1 and TRBJ2-1; D unclear. The CDR3 runs 12 residues. The germline V gene encodes CDR1 SGHRS and CDR2 YFSETQ. V was shortened by 2 bases and J by 6 bases, with 6 bases between the two germline ends. The CDR3 DNA reads TGCGCCAGCAGCTTACATGTCAATGAGCAGTTCTTC. Translation gives CASSLHVNEQFF.

The chain has TRBV28 and TRBJ1-2; 7 nucleotides match TRBD1. The CDR3 spans 13 residues. After removal of 6 bases from V and 2 bases from J, the junction contained 3 bases not matched to a gene. Germline V CDR1 and CDR2: MDHEN, SYDVKM. The CDR3 DNA is TGTGCCAGCAGAGAACAGGGGAACTATGGCTACACCTTC. Translation: CASREQGNYGYTF.

This clonotype showed up many times. The chain is built from TRBV10-3 and TRBJ2-3; TRBD1 aligns across 9 bases. Germline V gene lookup returns CDR1 ENHRY and CDR2 SYGVKD. J was trimmed by 4 bases and V by 10 bases; bases with no gene match: 12. CDR3 length equals 15 residues. The CDR3 region has the DNA TGTGCCACCGGACAGGGGAATTCTTTAGCAGATACGCAGTATTTT. It codes for CATGQGNSLADTQYF.

The rearrangement links TRBV7-2 to TRBJ2-3; perhaps TRBD2 as D (6 bases). V was trimmed by 5 bases and J by 0 bases, leaving 21 bases between them. The germline CDR1 and CDR2 sequences are SGHTA and FQGNSA. This CDR3 contains 18 residues. As DNA, the CDR3 is TGTGCCAGCAGCCCACGAGAGGGCGGGGACTTTAGCACAGATACGCAGTATTTT. Translating gives CASSPREGGDFSTDTQYF.

This clonotype was counted many times. The CDR3 protein is CASSQDYPSTSNEQFF. The CDR3 DNA follows: TGTGCCAGCAGCCAAGATTACCCATCGACTAGCAATGAGCAGTTCTTC. The chain joins TRBV4-2 to TRBJ2-1; possible D gene TRBD2, 6 bases. Germline CDR1 and CDR2: LGHNA and YNFKEQ. This CDR3 spans 16 amino acids. The ends were cut back, 0 bases at V and 6 bases at J, with 15 bases in the middle.

This clonotype has at least ten counts. This chain links TRBV28 with TRBJ1-2, with D unclear. This CDR3 contains 13 residues. Germline CDR1 is MDHEN and CDR2 is SYDVKM. Trimming shortened V by 3 bases and J by 8 bases, and 13 bases separated the two germline ends. The CDR3 region is CASSFLKTGGYTF. For the CDR3, the DNA is TGTGCCAGCAGTTTCTTAAAAACGGGCGGCTACACCTTC.

This clonotype was counted at least ten times. This chain links TRBV6-1 with TRBJ1-2; D uncertain. The CDR3 extends over 18 amino acids. Germline loops: CDR1 MNHNS, CDR2 SASEGT. The V and J ends lost 0 bases and 0 bases respectively, with 17 bases between them. The CDR3 coding sequence is TGTGCCAGCAGTGAAGCCCGGGTCGAGGTTGAACCTAACTATGGCTACACCTTC. Protein product: CASSEARVEVEPNYGYTF.

This clonotype was detected only a few times. This chain links TRBV7-2 with TRBJ1-5, with D maybe TRBD1 (5 bases). CDR1 and CDR2 from the germline V gene are SGHTA and FQGNSA. The V gene lost 5 bases and the J gene lost 1 base, with 12 bases spanning the gap. This CDR3 is built from 15 residues. CDR3: CASSPTRDSNQPQHF. CDR3 in DNA: TGTGCCAGCAGCCCCACCCGGGACAGCAATCAGCCCCAGCATTTT. Filled out from reference TRBV7-2 and TRBJ1-5, the complete variable domain reads GAGVSQSPSNKVTEKGKDVELRCDPISGHTALYWYRQSLGQGLEFLIYFQGNSAPDKSGLPSDRFSAERTGGSVSTLTIQRTQQEDSAVYLCASSPTRDSNQPQHFGDGTRLSIL.

The rearrangement links TRBV6-5 to TRBJ1-5; TRBD1 matches at 7 bases. Per the germline V gene, CDR1 is MNHEY and CDR2 is SVGAGI. The J segment lost 3 bases and the V segment lost 2 bases, leaving 4 bases of the junction unmatched. The CDR3 sequence is 15 residues long. The CDR3 nucleotides read TGTGCCAGCAGTTACACAGGGGCCAACAATCAGCCCCAGCATTTT. Translated, it gives CASSYTGANNQPQHF.

The chain uses TRBV7-2 and TRBJ2-1; weak D call: TRBD1 (6 bases). The CDR3 has 13 amino acids. V gave up 4 bases and J gave up 9 bases, with 13 bases separating them. The germline gives CDR1 SGHTA, CDR2 FQGNSA. Here the CDR3 reads CASSSQGGFEQFF. CDR3 bases: TGTGCCAGCAGCTCCCAAGGGGGATTTGAGCAGTTCTTC.

This clonotype was detected only once. J is TRBJ1-2 and V is TRBV18; D is possibly TRBD1 (6 bases). Per germline, CDR1 KGHSH and CDR2 LQKENI. The CDR3 covers 14 residues. V gave up 5 bases and J gave up 6 bases, with 16 bases separating them. The chain's CDR3 is CASSSLIQGHGYTF. The DNA of the CDR3 is TGTGCCAGCTCATCCCTAATACAGGGACATGGCTACACCTTC.

This clonotype was counted at least ten times. The chain has TRBV28 and TRBJ1-2, with 10 nucleotides matching TRBD1. Per the germline V gene, CDR1 is MDHEN and CDR2 is SYDVKM. This CDR3 has 16 residues. V shed 5 bases and J 4 bases; nucleotides not matched to a gene: 10. The CDR3 nucleotides are TGTGCCAGCAGTCCGGGACAGGGGTTTTATGTCTATGGCTACACCTTC. It encodes CASSPGQGFYVYGYTF.

This clonotype was seen repeatedly, ten times or more. V usage is TRBV6-5 and J usage is TRBJ2-7, with 7 bases lining up with TRBD1. V shed 6 bases and J 2 bases; nucleotides not matched to a gene: 7. CDR1 and CDR2 from the germline V gene are MNHEY and SVGAGI. This CDR3 comprises 14 residues. In DNA, the CDR3 is TGTGCCAGCAGAGTAACAGGGGATGCCTACGAGCAGTACTTC. Translated: CASRVTGDAYEQYF.

V and J are TRBV2 and TRBJ2-7; 7 bases line up with TRBD1. Per germline, CDR1 SNHLY and CDR2 FYNNEI. This CDR3 comprises 13 residues. Unmatched junction bases numbered 9, after V lost 7 bases and J lost 6 bases. The CDR3 sequence is CASTLTGSGEQYF. The DNA for the CDR3 is TGTGCCAGCACCCTGACAGGGTCGGGCGAGCAGTACTTC.

This clonotype was counted between two and nine times. The chain employs TRBV6-2 or TRBV6-3 and TRBJ2-3, with 8 bases that match TRBD1. CDR3 size: 16 residues. CDR1 MNHEY and CDR2 SVGEGT come from the germline V gene. Trimming cost V 6 bases and J 3 bases; bases outside gene matches: 11. The CDR3 reads CASSQAGGSDTDTQYF. The DNA for the CDR3 is TGTGCCAGCAGCCAGGCAGGGGGCAGCGATACAGATACGCAGTATTTT.

This clonotype has a count of ten or more. The rearrangement uses TRBV9 and TRBJ1-6; no definite D call. Per germline, CDR1 SGDLS and CDR2 YYNGEE. The length of the CDR3 is 13 residues. The V end lost 1 base, the J end lost 8 bases, and 7 bases lay between the germline ends. The CDR3 region is CASSVIPDSPLHF. CDR3 nucleotides: TGTGCCAGCAGCGTAATTCCGGATTCACCCCTCCACTTT.

This clonotype was observed many times. V is TRBV18 and J is TRBJ2-7; 7 nucleotides align to TRBD1. This CDR3 is 13 amino acids long. V lost 5 bases and J lost 3; bases outside the gene matches: 4. CDR1 and CDR2 from the germline V gene are KGHSH and LQKENI. Here the CDR3 reads CASSRAGGYEQYF. In nucleotides, the CDR3 is TGTGCCAGCTCAAGGGCAGGGGGCTACGAGCAGTACTTC.

CDR3 protein: CASSQTPPSPLHF. CDR3 sequence (DNA): TGTGCCAGCAGCCAAACGCCCCCCTCACCCCTCCACTTT. The J gene is TRBJ1-6, the V gene TRBV3-1, with D hard to call. Germline V gene data show CDR1 as LGHDT and CDR2 as YNNKEL (reference sequence). The V end lost 2 bases, the J end lost 10 bases, and 9 bases lay between the germline ends. CDR3 length equals 13 residues.

The sample holds one count of this clonotype. The genes are TRBV3-1 and TRBJ2-3, with unresolved D. The germline CDR1 and CDR2 sequences are LGHDT and YNNKEL (reference sequence). The CDR3 is 14 amino acids. V was trimmed by 4 bases and J by 6 bases, leaving 14 bases between them. The CDR3 protein is CASSPSRNVDTQYF. CDR3 nucleotide sequence: TGTGCCAGCAGCCCCTCCCGCAACGTGGATACGCAGTATTTT.

This clonotype was observed a few times. J is TRBJ1-5 and V is TRBV6-6, with D tentatively TRBD1 (6 bases). The germline V and J ends were trimmed by 8 bases and 4 bases, with 12 bases remaining between them. There are 13 residues in the CDR3. Per germline, CDR1 MNHNY and CDR2 SVGAGI (reference sequence). The CDR3: CASQRQENQPQHF. CDR3 sequence (DNA): TGTGCCAGCCAGAGACAGGAAAATCAGCCCCAGCATTTT.

In its sample, this clonotype was seen many times. This sequence joins TRBV30 and TRBJ1-2; no definite D call. Trimming stripped 3 bases from V and 8 bases from J, with 19 bases between. CDR1 GTSNPN and CDR2 SVGIG come from the germline V gene (reference sequence). This CDR3 comprises 14 residues. CDR3: CAWRKRVGGSGYTF. The CDR3 DNA sequence: TGTGCCTGGAGAAAGAGAGTGGGAGGGTCCGGCTACACCTTC.

The sample holds a few counts of this clonotype. The chain's CDR3 is CASSQAFLASRQEQFF. In DNA form, the CDR3 reads TGTGCCAGCAGCCAAGCCTTTTTGGCTAGCAGACAGGAGCAGTTCTTC. The chain carries TRBV14 and TRBJ2-1; D possibly uses TRBD1 or TRBD2 (5 bases each). Germline V gene lookup returns CDR1 SGHDN and CDR2 FVKESK. The CDR3 is made up of 16 amino acids. V lost 1 base, J lost 10 bases, and 20 bases lay in between.